The 8 T cell receptor beta chains reported below all come from one sample, sequenced in a study of OX40 agonist ivuxolimab in advanced cancers. Sequencing used immunoSEQ multiplex PCR; TCRdb keeps in-frame clones, though not all of them. The sample contains approximately 84,000 clones, approximately 90% of which appear only once. This material consisted of CD4+ or CD8+ T cells sorted from blood, taken in a trial of the OX40 agonist ivuxolimab. All receptors come from an adult with an advanced solid tumor such as melanoma, head and neck, liver or kidney cancer.

The chain uses TRBV13 and TRBJ1-6; the D gene is possibly TRBD1 (6 bases). The CDR3 sequence is 14 residues long. In germline, CDR1 is PRHDT, CDR2 FYEKMQ (reference sequence). V was pared by 5 bases and J by 8 bases, with 13 bases between. CDR3 loop: CASSRGAGDSPLHF. CDR3 sequence (DNA): TGTGCCAGCAGCCGGGGGGCAGGGGATTCACCCCTCCACTTT.

The chain links TRBV10-3 to TRBJ2-3; D possibly corresponds to TRBD2 (5 bases). Germline-derived CDR1 and CDR2 are ENHRY and SYGVKD. The V end was cut by 2 bases, the J end by 4 bases, with 13 bases between. The CDR3 extends over 15 amino acids. CDR3 protein: CAISEESGSADTQYF. In nucleotides, the CDR3 is TGTGCCATCAGTGAGGAATCGGGAAGTGCAGATACGCAGTATTTT.

This clone was recorded once. The chain carries TRBV5-1 and TRBJ2-7; D unclear. Germline CDR1 is SGHRS and CDR2 is YFSETQ. This CDR3 has 13 residues. Trimming stripped 0 bases from V and 4 bases from J, with 8 bases between. CDR3 bases: TGCGCCAGCAGCTTGGAATTTCTTTACGAGCAGTACTTC. Translated, it gives CASSLEFLYEQYF. Full variable domain (remainder filled in from reference TRBV5-1 and TRBJ2-7): KAGVTQTPRYLIKTRGQQVTLSCSPISGHRSVSWYQQTPGQGLQFLFEYFSETQRNKGNFPGRFSGRQFSNSRSEMNVSTLELGDSALYLCASSLEFLYEQYFGPGTRLTVT.

The V gene is TRBV28, the J gene TRBJ1-2; D unclear. Germline values: CDR1 MDHEN, CDR2 SYDVKM. CDR3 length: 15 amino acids. Trimming took 5 bases from V and 8 from J, leaving 21 bases between them. The CDR3 here is CASSGEGVVGIGYTF. The CDR3, as DNA: TGTGCCAGCAGTGGTGAGGGAGTGGTCGGGATCGGCTACACCTTC.

J is TRBJ2-7 and V is TRBV7-9, with TRBD1 as a possible D gene (6 bases). The CDR3 sequence is 15 residues long. V lost 1 base, J lost 3 bases, and 13 bases lay in between. From germline, CDR1 is SEHNR and CDR2 FQNEAQ (reference sequence). Here the CDR3 DNA reads TGTGCCAGCAGCTTAGAGGGACACGGGTTCTACGAGCAGTACTTC. As protein: CASSLEGHGFYEQYF.

The chain links TRBV7-2 to TRBJ1-6; no clear D. The CDR3 contains 16 residues. Trimming cost V 5 bases and J 0 bases, with 11 bases left between them. Looked up from germline, CDR1 is SGHTA and CDR2 is FQGNSA. CDR3 sequence reads: CASSPAGNSYNSPLHF. The CDR3 DNA reads as TGTGCCAGCAGCCCGGCGGGGAACTCCTATAATTCACCCCTCCACTTT.

J is TRBJ1-2 and V is TRBV27; 8 nucleotides match TRBD1. The CDR3 has 16 residues. Unmatched junction bases numbered 9, after V lost 2 bases and J lost 4 bases. Germline lookup yields CDR1 MNHEY and CDR2 SMNVEV (reference sequence). The CDR3, as DNA: TGTGCCAGCAGTTTAAGGCGGACAGGGCCAGGCTATGGCTACACCTTC. This gives the protein CASSLRRTGPGYGYTF.

The V call is TRBV9, the J call TRBJ2-3, with D maybe TRBD1 (6 bases). CDR1 is SGDLS and CDR2 is YYNGEE in the germline V gene. V was clipped by 6 bases and J by 0 bases, with 11 bases between them. CDR3 length equals 14 residues. The CDR3 here is CASTPGHSTDTQYF. Written as DNA, the CDR3 is TGTGCCAGCACCCCGGGACACAGCACAGATACGCAGTATTTT. The entire variable domain, with the rest obtained from reference TRBV9 and TRBJ2-3, is as follows: DSGVTQTPKHLITATGQRVTLRCSPRSGDLSVYWYQQSLDQGLQFLIQYYNGEERAKGNILERFSAQQFPDLHSELNLSSLELGDSALYFCASTPGHSTDTQYFGPGTRLTVL.